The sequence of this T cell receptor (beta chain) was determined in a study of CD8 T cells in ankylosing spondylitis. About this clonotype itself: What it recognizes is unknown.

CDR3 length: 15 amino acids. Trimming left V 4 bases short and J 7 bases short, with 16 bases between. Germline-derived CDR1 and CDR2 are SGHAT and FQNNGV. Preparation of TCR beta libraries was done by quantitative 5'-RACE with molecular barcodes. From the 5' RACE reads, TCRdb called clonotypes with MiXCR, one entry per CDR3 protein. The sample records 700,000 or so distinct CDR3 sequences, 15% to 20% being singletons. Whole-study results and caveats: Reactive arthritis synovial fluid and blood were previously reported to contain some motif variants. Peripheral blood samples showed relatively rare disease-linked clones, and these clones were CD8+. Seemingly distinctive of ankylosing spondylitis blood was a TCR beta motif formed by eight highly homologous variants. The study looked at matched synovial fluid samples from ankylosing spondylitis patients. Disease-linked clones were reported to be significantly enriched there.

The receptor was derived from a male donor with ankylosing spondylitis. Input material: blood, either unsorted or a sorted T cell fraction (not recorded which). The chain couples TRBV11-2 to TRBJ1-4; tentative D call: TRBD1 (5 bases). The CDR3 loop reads CASSWGVAGSEKLFF. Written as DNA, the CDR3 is TGTGCCAGCAGCTGGGGGGTGGCAGGGAGTGAAAAACTGTTTTTT. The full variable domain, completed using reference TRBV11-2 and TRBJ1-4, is EAGVAQSPRYKIIEKRQSVAFWCNPISGHATLYWYQQILGQGPKLLIQFQNNGVVDDSQLPKDRFSAERLKGVDSTLKIQPAKLEDSAVYLCASSWGVAGSEKLFFGSGTQLSVL.